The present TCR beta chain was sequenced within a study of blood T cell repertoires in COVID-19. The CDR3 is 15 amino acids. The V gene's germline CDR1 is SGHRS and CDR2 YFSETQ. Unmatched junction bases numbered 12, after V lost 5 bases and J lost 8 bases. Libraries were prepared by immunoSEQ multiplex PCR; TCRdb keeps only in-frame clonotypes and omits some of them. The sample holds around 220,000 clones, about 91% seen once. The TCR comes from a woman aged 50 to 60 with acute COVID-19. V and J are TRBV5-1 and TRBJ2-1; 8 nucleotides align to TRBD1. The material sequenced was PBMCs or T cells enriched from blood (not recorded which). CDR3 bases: TGCGCCAGCAGTAGGGTCAGGACAGGGTCCGATGAGCAGTTCTTC. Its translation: CASSRVRTGSDEQFF.